These 21 T cell receptor beta chains originate from one sample sequenced in a study of T cell clonality in common variable immunodeficiency. Data came from immunoSEQ multiplex PCR; TCRdb stores just in-frame clones and leaves some out. This sample has about 74,000 clones, each found more than once. The sequencing input was peripheral blood mononuclear cells. Receptors were obtained from a person aged 18-69 years in good health.

This clone showed up many times. The sequenced CDR3 bases are TGTGCCAGCTCGAAAGATCGGGGGGCCGGGGATAAAAACAATGAG. The encoded protein is CASSKDRGAGDKNNE. The whole CDR3 sequence is CASSKDRGAGDKNNEQFF. The chain carries TRBV18 and TRBJ2-1; D may be TRBD2 (7 bases). The sequenced fragment ends 3 residues before the CDR3 boundary, so the rest is inferred from the germline J gene. CDR1 KGHSH and CDR2 LQKENI come from the germline V gene. Trimming took 6 bases from V and 5 from J, leaving 26 bases between them. The CDR3 covers 18 residues.

This clone was seen many times. From the germline J gene comes the end of the CDR3, since the read stops 3 residues before it. J is TRBJ2-2 and V is TRBV7-8; D possibly corresponds to TRBD2 (5 bases). The CDR3 has 16 amino acids. Germline values: CDR1 SGHVS, CDR2 FQNEAQ. V was shortened by 6 bases and J by 8 bases, with 22 bases between the two germline ends. The CDR3 protein is CASSSNRGNSFGELFF. Incomplete CDR3 DNA: TGTGCCAGCAGTTCTAATCGGGGTAACTCGTTTGGGGAG. The full variable domain, its missing parts supplied by reference TRBV7-8 and TRBJ2-2, is GAGVSQSPRYKVAKRGQDVALRCDPISGHVSLFWYQQALGQGPEFLTYFQNEAQLDKSGLPSDRFFAERPEGSVSTLKIQRTQQEDSAVYLCASSSNRGNSFGELFFGEGSRLTVL.

This clone was seen ten or more times. The read finishes 3 residues shy of the CDR3 end, and the germline J gene is used to complete it. The J gene is TRBJ2-3, the V gene TRBV20-1, with 8 bases lining up with TRBD2. CDR3 length equals 16 residues. Germline CDR1 reads DFQATT; CDR2 reads SNEGSKA (reference sequence). V was clipped by 5 bases and J by 2 bases; unmatched bases: 12. This CDR3 is CSAGSQSGGITDTQYF. CDR3 bases read: TGCAGTGCTGGGTCCCAAAGCGGGGGAATCACAGATACG.

This clone was seen at least ten times. At one end the junction does not follow the germline gene, possibly because of a read error. The sequence runs out 3 residues before the end of the CDR3; the remainder is reconstructed from the germline J gene. This chain joins TRBV4-1 and TRBJ2-7, with D perhaps matching TRBD1 (6 bases). CDR3 size: 15 residues. CDR1 and CDR2 (germline): MGHRA, YSYEKL. Incomplete CDR3 DNA: TGCACCAGCAGCCATCCGCCCAGGGGAGTATGCGAG. Protein: CTSSHPPRGVCE. The full CDR3 sequence reads CTSSHPPRGVCEQYF.

This clone occurred many times. CDR3 sequence: CASSSRWVKGTGSSYEQYF. CDR3 bases read: TGTGCCAGCAGTTCTAGGTGGGTTAAGGGGACAGGTAGCTCCTACGAG. The chain joins TRBV27 to TRBJ2-7; the match to TRBD1 covers 8 bases. Read coverage stops 3 residues before the CDR3 terminus; the germline J gene supplies the remainder. The CDR3 has 19 residues. The J segment lost 0 bases and the V segment lost 4 bases, leaving 17 bases of the junction unmatched. Per germline, CDR1 MNHEY and CDR2 SMNVEV (reference sequence).

This clone was counted at least ten times. CDR3 protein: CASQDSNQPQHF. The sequenced part of the CDR3 DNA is TGTGCCAGCCAGGATAGCAATCAGCCC. The chain recombines TRBV2 with TRBJ1-5; no clear D. The read stops 3 residues short of the end of the CDR3; the missing end is completed from the germline J gene. The ends were cut back, 8 bases at V and 0 bases at J, with 5 bases in the middle. This CDR3 comprises 12 residues. Germline V gives CDR1 SNHLY, CDR2 FYNNEI.

Ten or more counts support this clone. One end of the junction varies from germline; a read error may be responsible. The read terminates 3 residues before the CDR3 end, so the remaining end is supplied by the germline J gene. The chain uses TRBV7-9 and TRBJ2-5; 7 bases map to TRBD1. CDR1 and CDR2 from the germline V gene are SEHNR and FQNEAQ (reference sequence). The CDR3 loop spans 15 amino acids. CDR3 amino acids: CASSLGGQARETQYF. The CDR3 bases that were read are TGTGCCAGCAGTTTAGGCGGACAGGCCAGAGAGACC.

This clone was seen many times. The sequence runs out 3 residues before the end of the CDR3; the remainder is reconstructed from the germline J gene. The chain is built from TRBV5-1 and TRBJ2-3; 7 bases are a match to TRBD1. Germline CDR1 reads SGHRS; CDR2 reads YFSETQ. This CDR3 region has 14 residues. The ends lost 2 bases at V and 4 bases at J; junction bases unmatched: 4. CDR3 protein: CASSLKQGPDTQYF. The CDR3 bases that were read are TGCGCCAGCAGCTTAAAACAGGGGCCAGATACG.

For this clone: The read halts 3 residues ahead of the CDR3 end, with the missing end drawn from the germline J gene. This chain connects TRBV11-2 to TRBJ2-3; 7 positions agree with TRBD1. This CDR3 comprises 15 residues. From germline, CDR1 is SGHAT and CDR2 FQNNGV. Trimming at V came to 2 bases and at J to 2 bases, leaving 4 bases not matched to a gene. The CDR3 here is CASSLFDRVTDTQYF. The CDR3 DNA, read in part, is TGTGCCAGCAGCTTATTCGACAGGGTCACAGATACG.

This clone was recorded at least ten times. The CDR3 is cut off 3 residues early in the read; its end comes from the germline J gene. This chain links TRBV6-2 or TRBV6-3 with TRBJ1-1; D possibly corresponds to TRBD1 (6 bases). Germline V gives CDR1 MNHEY, CDR2 SVGEGT. The V and J ends lost 2 bases and 1 base respectively, with 17 bases between them. CDR3 length equals 17 residues. The covered CDR3 bases are TGTGCCAGCAGTTACCCGACAGGCTGGGGTAAGAACACTGAA. Its translation is CASSYPTGWGKNTE. The CDR3 reads in full as CASSYPTGWGKNTEAFF.

This clone was picked up many times. Read sequence stops 3 residues before the CDR3 end, and the germline J gene provides the missing end. The chain employs TRBV5-1 and TRBJ2-6, with 10 nucleotides matching TRBD1. J gave up 1 base and V 3 bases, and 7 bases lay outside the gene matches. CDR1 is SGHRS and CDR2 is YFSETQ in the germline V gene. The CDR3 has 18 amino acids. Partial CDR3 DNA: TGCGCCAGCAGCTCACCGGGACAGGGGTCTTCTGGGGCCAACGTC. Its translation is CASSSPGQGSSGANV. In full, the CDR3 reads CASSSPGQGSSGANVLTF.

The table lists this clone with many counts. The read terminates 3 residues ahead of where the CDR3 ends, so the germline J gene completes it. This chain connects TRBV20-1 to TRBJ2-2; D might be TRBD2 (6 bases). V was pared by 3 bases and J by 4 bases, with 15 bases between. Per germline, CDR1 DFQATT and CDR2 SNEGSKA (reference sequence). The CDR3 consists of 15 residues. The CDR3 is CSASSRRGLTGELFF. CDR3 DNA, as far as it was read: TGCAGTGCTAGTTCCCGACGGGGACTCACCGGGGAG.

Points on this clone: The CDR3 is cut off 3 residues early in the read; its end comes from the germline J gene. The rearrangement joins TRBV19 to TRBJ2-7, with 11 bases lining up with TRBD2. The germline CDR1 and CDR2 sequences are LNHDA and SQIVND (reference sequence). This CDR3 contains 16 residues. V was pared by 5 bases and J by 5 bases, with 11 bases of the junction left unmatched. The CDR3 loop is CASSPQTSGKRDEQYF. CDR3 DNA, as far as it was read: TGTGCCAGTAGTCCCCAGACTAGCGGGAAGCGGGACGAG.

This clone was recorded at least ten times. The DNA ends 3 residues before the CDR3 does, and the rest of the CDR3 is filled in from the germline J gene. The chain employs TRBV11-2 and TRBJ1-2; D possibly corresponds to TRBD1 (5 bases). The CDR3 length is 13 residues. The germline V gene has CDR1 SGHAT and CDR2 FQNNGV. Trimming cost V 10 bases and J 4 bases, with 16 bases left between them. CDR3 bases read: TGTGCCACTCGCTGGGGCGCAGGCTATGGC. Translated: CATRWGAGYG. The whole CDR3 protein is CATRWGAGYGYTF.

This clone was observed at least ten times. The read halts 3 residues ahead of the CDR3 end, with the missing end drawn from the germline J gene. The V call is TRBV5-1, the J call TRBJ2-5, with D perhaps matching TRBD2 (6 bases). The CDR3 covers 16 residues. Germline CDR1 reads SGHRS; CDR2 reads YFSETQ. V lost 3 bases and J lost 4, with 19 bases in between. The CDR3 DNA, read in part, is TGCGCCAGCAGCTCGCATTTGGACTACGGCGGAGAGACC. It specifies CASSSHLDYGGET. The full CDR3 protein is CASSSHLDYGGETQYF.

In its sample, this clone was seen many times. The read gets to within 3 residues of the CDR3 end, and the germline J gene fills in the rest. The chain links TRBV5-1 to TRBJ1-4, with TRBD1 matching over 8 bases. From germline, CDR1 is SGHRS and CDR2 YFSETQ. The CDR3 spans 15 residues. V lost 0 bases to trimming and J lost 6 bases; unmatched junction nucleotides: 4. CDR3 bases read: TGCGCCAGCAGCTTGGGGACAGGGTCGTATGAAAAA. This gives the protein CASSLGTGSYEK. The entire CDR3 reads CASSLGTGSYEKLFF.

This clone was observed many times. The observed sequence ends 3 residues before the CDR3 terminus, with the missing tail filled in from the germline J gene. The chain joins TRBV7-9 to TRBJ1-2, with 9 bases lining up with TRBD1. CDR3 size: 14 residues. Trimming cost V 5 bases and J 4 bases; bases outside gene matches: 5. Germline V CDR1 and CDR2: SEHNR, FQNEAQ (reference sequence). The CDR3 protein is CASSPTGGSYGYTF. The covered CDR3 bases are TGTGCCAGCAGCCCCACAGGGGGCAGCTATGGC.

This clone came up many times. The sequenced fragment ends 3 residues before the CDR3 boundary, so the rest is inferred from the germline J gene. The genes are TRBV19 and TRBJ2-5; no clear D gene. The V gene lost 8 bases and the J gene lost 5 bases, with 21 bases spanning the gap. Germline V gene lookup returns CDR1 LNHDA and CDR2 SQIVND (reference sequence). This CDR3 is 15 amino acids long. The CDR3 protein is CASRRESDYTETQYF. The CDR3 DNA, read in part, is TGTGCCAGTCGGCGAGAAAGCGATTATACGGAGACC.

This clone was seen repeatedly, ten times or more. The read ends 3 residues early relative to the CDR3; the germline J gene fills the gap. The rearrangement joins TRBV7-6 to TRBJ2-7; D is unclear. The CDR3 is 14 residues long. Germline values: CDR1 SGHVS, CDR2 FNYEAQ. V lost 6 bases to trimming and J lost 0 bases, with 12 bases between them. CDR3 DNA, as far as it was read: TGTGCCAGCAGTCTTTGGCAGGCCTCCTACGAG. Its protein is CASSLWQASYE. The complete CDR3 sequence is CASSLWQASYEQYF.

A note on this clone: The DNA ends 3 residues before the CDR3 does, and the rest of the CDR3 is filled in from the germline J gene. The V call is TRBV18, the J call TRBJ1-5, with no clear D. CDR1 and CDR2 from the germline V gene are KGHSH and LQKENI. V was trimmed by 6 bases and J by 5 bases, leaving 20 bases between them. The CDR3 covers 16 residues. Incomplete CDR3 DNA: TGTGCCAGCTCCCCCTCGGCGCCGCGGGTTGATCAGCCC. This gives the protein CASSPSAPRVDQP. The CDR3 reads in full as CASSPSAPRVDQPQHF.

This clone was seen a handful of times. The read ends 3 residues shy of where the CDR3 ends; the end is completed using the germline J gene. J is TRBJ1-2 and V is TRBV7-9; D is unclear. The CDR3 loop spans 15 amino acids. The V gene's germline CDR1 is SEHNR and CDR2 FQNEAQ (reference sequence). The sequenced CDR3 bases are TGTGCCAGCAGCAAGAGCGGGAGGGTCTCCTACGAC. Protein sequence: CASSKSGRVSYD. The full CDR3 protein reads CASSKSGRVSYDYTF.